This TCR beta chain was recovered during a study of T-cell memory formation after mild COVID-19. Germline lookup yields CDR1 DFQATT and CDR2 SNEGSKA (reference sequence). This CDR3 spans 12 amino acids. In TCRdb, the 5' RACE reads were re-called with MiXCR into one record per CDR3 protein. The sample includes about 100,000 distinct CDR3 sequences, 15% to 20% of them seen just once. As concerns this clonotype: Its antigen is still unknown.

Overall study findings and caveats: For contracting clones, CD4+ ones sat mainly in CM and EM, CD8+ in EMRA. Pre-infection memory harbored some responding clones, suggesting cross-reactive memory joined.

The receptor was isolated from a man between 18 and 29 years old who had mild COVID-19 (a few samples of this study predate the infection). Cell type and time point are not known. The rearrangement joins TRBV20-1 to TRBJ1-2; D unresolved. The material sequenced was PBMCs or a T cell subset sorted from them (not recorded which). In DNA, the CDR3 is TGCAGCTCCAGGACCGGCTTATATGGAGACACCTTC. It yields the protein CSSRTGLYGDTF.